The next 11 T cell receptor beta chains were all read from a single sample in a study of response to subunit inactivated influenza vaccine. TCRdb itself ran the RT-PCR reads through MiXCR, one entry per CDR3 protein. The sample records 600,000 to 850,000 distinct CDR3 sequences, 14% being singletons. Sequenced material: PBMCs from blood, taken 14 to 15 days before vaccination. All receptors come from a man in his fifties who received an inactivated influenza vaccine.

The rearrangement links TRBV5-1 to TRBJ2-1; possible D gene TRBD1, 5 bases. The CDR3 runs 16 residues. Trimming stripped 3 bases from V and 12 bases from J, with 25 bases between. Per germline, CDR1 SGHRS and CDR2 YFSETQ. CDR3 protein: CASSSHPNKAERGQFF. In DNA form, the CDR3 reads TGCGCCAGCAGCTCACACCCAAATAAGGCGGAAAGGGGGCAGTTCTTC. Drawing the rest from reference TRBV5-1 and TRBJ2-1, the complete variable domain is KAGVTQTPRYLIKTRGQQVTLSCSPISGHRSVSWYQQTPGQGLQFLFEYFSETQRNKGNFPGRFSGRQFSNSRSEMNVSTLELGDSALYLCASSSHPNKAERGQFFGPGTRLTVL.

This clonotype was seen ten or more times. This chain links TRBV9 with TRBJ2-1, with unresolved D. V dropped 3 bases and J dropped 5 bases, with 15 bases sitting between them. This CDR3 is built from 15 residues. The germline gives CDR1 SGDLS, CDR2 YYNGEE. CDR3 DNA sequence: TGTGCCAGCAGCGGAGGCCCTGACTGGGACAATGAGCAGTTCTTC. Its protein product is CASSGGPDWDNEQFF.

In this sample, this clonotype turned up many times. The genes are TRBV12-3 or TRBV12-4 and TRBJ2-3; perhaps TRBD1 as D (5 bases). Trimming removed 8 bases from V and 1 base from J, with 22 bases in between. The CDR3 sequence is 17 residues long. In DNA, the CDR3 is TGTGCCAGCCGCCCCAGGGCAGGGAACCCCGGCACAGATACGCAGTATTTT. It encodes CASRPRAGNPGTDTQYF.

The rearrangement joins TRBV4-3 to TRBJ1-6, with D uncertain. The CDR3 totals 15 residues. Germline V gene sequence: CDR1 LGHNA, CDR2 YSLEER. V gave up 1 base and J gave up 7 bases, with 11 bases separating them. CDR3 in amino acids: CASSQGPAVNSPLHF. In DNA, the CDR3 is TGCGCCAGCAGCCAAGGTCCGGCCGTAAATTCACCCCTCCACTTT.

The chain couples TRBV4-2 to TRBJ1-6; the D is unclear. CDR1 is LGHNA, CDR2 YNFKEQ, per germline. The CDR3 is 17 amino acids. V was clipped by 0 bases and J by 6 bases, with 15 bases between them. The CDR3 nucleotides read TGTGCCAGCAGCCAAGATCCTGAGGCCGTTGCTAATTCACCCCTCCACTTT. Amino acid sequence: CASSQDPEAVANSPLHF.

This clonotype was detected a few times. J is TRBJ2-2 and V is TRBV5-1, with a weak D call TRBD1 (6 bases). CDR1 and CDR2 (germline): SGHRS, YFSETQ. This CDR3 contains 16 residues. The ends were cut back, 0 bases at V and 4 bases at J, with 13 bases in the middle. CDR3 sequence (DNA): TGCGCCAGCAGCTTGGTGCCAGGGGTAACCACCGGGGAGCTGTTTTTT. Its protein product is CASSLVPGVTTGELFF.

In its sample, this clonotype was seen a few times. The V call is TRBV29-1, the J call TRBJ2-5, with 14 nucleotides matching TRBD2. Germline CDR1 SQVTM, CDR2 ANQGSEA. V was clipped by 6 bases and J by 4 bases; unmatched bases: 7. CDR3 length equals 15 residues. The CDR3 protein is CSVTGTSGRRETQYF. The DNA for the CDR3 is TGCAGCGTCACCGGGACTAGCGGGAGACGAGAGACCCAGTACTTC.

Many counts were recorded for this clonotype. The gene calls are TRBV5-1 and TRBJ2-2; 11 nucleotides line up with TRBD1. This CDR3 comprises 15 residues. Germline CDR1 is SGHRS and CDR2 is YFSETQ. V lost 4 bases, J lost 10 bases, and 9 bases stayed unmatched. CDR3: CASSVGQGVLEELFF. Written as DNA, the CDR3 is TGCGCCAGCAGCGTGGGACAGGGGGTGTTGGAGGAGCTGTTTTTT.

The chain links TRBV12-5 to TRBJ2-1, with 12 bases identical to TRBD2. Per germline, CDR1 LGHNT and CDR2 FRNRAP. CDR3 length: 15 residues. V gave up 6 bases and J gave up 8 bases; unmatched junction bases: 8. CDR3: CASGYGTSGRDEQFF. The CDR3 DNA sequence: TGTGCTAGTGGCTACGGGACTAGCGGGCGGGATGAGCAGTTCTTC.

The DNA of the CDR3 is TGTGCCAGCAGCCAAGACGGGACTAGCGCGGGCACAGATACGCAGTATTTT. It yields the protein CASSQDGTSAGTDTQYF. V usage is TRBV4-2 and J usage is TRBJ2-3; 10 positions match TRBD2. The CDR3 covers 17 residues. V lost 0 bases to trimming and J lost 1 base; unmatched junction nucleotides: 4. Germline V gene sequence: CDR1 LGHNA, CDR2 YNFKEQ.

The chain combines TRBV12-3 or TRBV12-4 with TRBJ2-1; tentative D call: TRBD2 (6 bases). Trimming removed 6 bases from V and 0 bases from J, with 12 bases in between. The CDR3 is 15 residues long. In DNA form, the CDR3 reads TGTGCCAGCAGGGGACTTTCCAGCTCCTACAATGAGCAGTTCTTC. It specifies CASRGLSSSYNEQFF.